This entry lists 22 T cell receptor beta chains sequenced from one sample in a study of T cells in Graves' hyperthyroidism and ophthalmopathy. Using RNA transcripts as the source, TCR beta CDR3 regions were amplified. With the HTBI primer set, the TCR CDR3 went through a first round of RT-PCR. TCRdb reprocessed the multiplex PCR reads with MiXCR, giving one entry per CDR3 protein. This repertoire shows about 420,000 distinct CDR3 sequences, around 15% found once; its top ten account for approximately 5.8%. The specimen sequenced was blood. The receptors here all came from a woman aged 18-35 years with Graves' hyperthyroidism.

This clonotype was detected ten times or more. This chain uses TRBV6-1 with TRBJ1-2; D not resolved. V was cut by 3 bases and J by 4 bases, with 12 bases left in between. From germline, CDR1 is MNHNS and CDR2 SASEGT. This CDR3 is 14 amino acids long. The CDR3 DNA reads as TGTGCCAGCAGTGACGCGGGAGGGCTCTATGGCTACACCTTC. This encodes CASSDAGGLYGYTF.

This clonotype was seen at least ten times. This chain links TRBV30 with TRBJ1-2; D ambiguous. V shed 0 bases and J shed 3 bases, with 8 bases lying between them. Germline CDR1 reads GTSNPN; CDR2 reads SVGIG (reference sequence). The CDR3 loop spans 13 amino acids. In DNA, the CDR3 is TGTGCCTGGAGTGTAATGGACTACTATGGCTACACCTTC. It translates to CAWSVMDYYGYTF.

This clonotype was observed a handful of times. V and J are TRBV6-1 and TRBJ1-2; D uncertain. The CDR3 runs 15 residues. Germline V gene lookup returns CDR1 MNHNS and CDR2 SASEGT. Trimming took 2 bases from V and 2 from J, leaving 12 bases between them. CDR3 nucleotide sequence: TGTGCCAGCAGTGAATCTTCAGCACGAAACTATGGCTACACCTTC. Translation gives CASSESSARNYGYTF.

The sample holds a few counts of this clonotype. This rearrangement joins TRBV7-2 to TRBJ1-3; D not certain. The ends were cut back, 5 bases at V and 0 bases at J, with 8 bases in the middle. Germline V CDR1 and CDR2: SGHTA, FQGNSA. The CDR3 is 14 residues long. Here the CDR3 reads CASSKGPSGNTIYF. CDR3 in DNA: TGTGCCAGCAGCAAGGGTCCCTCTGGAAACACCATATATTTT.

The chain has TRBV5-8 and TRBJ1-1, with D possibly TRBD1 on 5 matching bases. V was trimmed by 4 bases and J by 1 base, leaving 17 bases between them. Germline CDR1 reads SGHTS; CDR2 reads YDEGEE. CDR3 length: 16 residues. The CDR3 protein is CASSDGLQVPNTEAFF. As DNA, the CDR3 is TGTGCCAGCAGCGACGGATTACAGGTGCCGAACACTGAAGCTTTCTTT.

At least ten counts were recorded for this clonotype. The chain couples TRBV27 to TRBJ1-2; 8 bases are shared with TRBD1. Germline CDR1 and CDR2: MNHEY and SMNVEV (reference sequence). Losses at the gene ends were 4 bases for V and 1 base for J; bases not matched to a gene: 5. This CDR3 has 15 residues. CDR3: CASSSNDRGNYGYTF. CDR3 nucleotides: TGTGCCAGCAGTTCGAACGACAGGGGTAACTATGGCTACACCTTC.

The rearrangement uses TRBV6-1 and TRBJ2-5; perhaps TRBD1 as D (5 bases). This CDR3 is built from 11 residues. The ends were cut back, 7 bases at V and 7 bases at J, with 10 bases in the middle. Germline CDR1 is MNHNS and CDR2 is SASEGT. The CDR3 region has the DNA TGTGCCAGCATCTTCGACAGGACCCAGTACTTC. Translation gives CASIFDRTQYF.

This clonotype was seen more than once but under ten times. The CDR3 region is CASSPGQGAVNTEAFF. Here the CDR3 DNA reads TGTGCCAGCAGCCCGGGACAGGGGGCAGTAAACACTGAAGCTTTCTTT. The genes are TRBV5-6 and TRBJ1-1, with TRBD1 matching 12 bases. The V segment lost 4 bases and the J segment 2 bases; nucleotides outside the gene matches: 6. Germline V gives CDR1 SGHDT, CDR2 YYEEEE. The CDR3 has 16 residues.

This clonotype came up many times. The chain combines TRBV30 with TRBJ2-4; the D gene is possibly TRBD2 (6 bases). Germline values: CDR1 GTSNPN, CDR2 SVGIG (reference sequence). The V end was cut by 2 bases, the J end by 2 bases, with 19 bases between. CDR3 length: 17 residues. CDR3 protein: CAWSTPGLTASKNIQYF. In nucleotides, the CDR3 is TGTGCCTGGAGTACTCCGGGACTGACAGCTTCCAAAAACATTCAGTACTTC. Combining the CDR3 with reference TRBV30 and TRBJ2-4 gives the whole variable domain SQTIHQWPATLVQPVGSPLSLECTVEGTSNPNLYWYRQAAGRGLQLLFYSVGIGQISSEVPQNLSASRPQDRQFILSSKKLLLSDSGFYLCAWSTPGLTASKNIQYFGAGTRLSVL.

This clonotype has ten or more counts. The chain links TRBV3-1 to TRBJ1-1; 9 bases are shared with TRBD1. Trimming at V came to 0 bases and at J to 4 bases, leaving 6 bases not matched to a gene. In germline, CDR1 is LGHDT, CDR2 YNNKEL (reference sequence). The CDR3 covers 16 residues. The chain's CDR3 is CASSQDLRTGATEAFF. In DNA, the CDR3 is TGTGCCAGCAGCCAAGATCTCCGGACAGGGGCCACTGAAGCTTTCTTT.

Many counts were recorded for this clonotype. The V gene is TRBV4-1, the J gene TRBJ2-5; TRBD1 matches at 7 bases. This CDR3 contains 14 residues. CDR1 MGHRA and CDR2 YSYEKL come from the germline V gene. The ends lost 1 base at V and 4 bases at J; junction bases unmatched: 3. CDR3 sequence (DNA): TGCGCCAGCAGCCAAGGACAGGGTCCAGAGACCCAGTACTTC. This encodes CASSQGQGPETQYF.

This clonotype was seen at least ten times. The chain recombines TRBV6-5 with TRBJ2-7; 8 bases agree with TRBD2. The germline CDR1 and CDR2 sequences are MNHEY and SVGAGI. V gave up 0 bases and J gave up 5 bases; unmatched junction bases: 3. CDR3 length equals 14 residues. The CDR3 spells CASSYSGGRHEQYF. CDR3 coding DNA: TGTGCCAGCAGTTACTCAGGCGGGAGGCACGAGCAGTACTTC.

The rearrangement joins TRBV27 to TRBJ1-5; no clear D. V lost 0 bases to trimming and J lost 2 bases, with 8 bases between them. The CDR3 is 15 residues long. Germline CDR1 is MNHEY and CDR2 is SMNVEV (reference sequence). CDR3 sequence: CASSLSIGGNQPQHF. CDR3 bases: TGTGCCAGCAGTTTATCAATCGGGGGCAATCAGCCCCAGCATTTT.

This sequence joins TRBV6-6 and TRBJ1-1, with D possibly being TRBD1 (5 bases). Trimming removed 0 bases at V and 10 bases at J, with 15 bases between. CDR1 MNHNY and CDR2 SVGAGI come from the germline V gene (reference sequence). The length of the CDR3 is 14 residues. CDR3 residues: CASSYSGNQGGAFF. CDR3 bases: TGTGCCAGCAGTTACTCCGGCAACCAGGGTGGAGCTTTCTTT.

V usage is TRBV20-1 and J usage is TRBJ2-3, with 9 nucleotides matching TRBD2. Germline loops: CDR1 DFQATT, CDR2 SNEGSKA (reference sequence). After removal of 6 bases from V and 4 bases from J, the junction contained 14 bases not matched to a gene. The CDR3 contains 16 residues. The CDR3 region is CSAFPTGLASSDTQYF. The CDR3 bases are TGCAGTGCCTTTCCAACCGGACTAGCGTCGTCAGATACGCAGTATTTT.

This clonotype appeared a single time. The CDR3 region has the DNA TGTGCCACCAGCAGAACTATCTGGCAAGAGACCCAGTACTTC. It yields the protein CATSRTIWQETQYF. The rearrangement uses TRBV15 and TRBJ2-5; D unclear. This CDR3 comprises 14 residues. Germline loops: CDR1 LNHNV, CDR2 YYDKDF (reference sequence). V was clipped by 2 bases and J by 2 bases, with 9 bases between them.

Ten or more counts support this clonotype. The chain employs TRBV5-6 and TRBJ1-5; D uncertain. V gave up 2 bases and J gave up 6 bases, with 6 bases separating them. CDR1 SGHDT and CDR2 YYEEEE come from the germline V gene. CDR3 size: 12 residues. DNA of the CDR3: TGTGCCAGCAGCTTAGGAAGTCAGCCCCAGCATTTT. It yields the protein CASSLGSQPQHF.

Many counts were recorded for this clonotype. This CDR3 is CASSLGLEQYF. As DNA, the CDR3 is TGTGCCAGCAGTTTGGGATTGGAGCAGTACTTC. J is TRBJ2-7 and V is TRBV12-3 or TRBV12-4; D unclear. V was shortened by 3 bases and J by 7 bases, with 7 bases between the two germline ends. The CDR3 runs to 11 residues.

This clonotype was picked up a small number of times. The rearrangement links TRBV9 to TRBJ2-1; 9 nucleotides match TRBD2. V shed 0 bases, J shed 5 bases, and the junction held 6 bases outside the gene matches. Per germline, CDR1 SGDLS and CDR2 YYNGEE. The CDR3 spans 16 residues. CDR3 coding DNA: TGTGCCAGCAGCGTAGGAGGCGGGAGGGCCAACAATGAGCAGTTCTTC. It specifies CASSVGGGRANNEQFF.

V and J are TRBV6-1 and TRBJ2-1; D possibly matches TRBD1 or TRBD2 (5 bases each). V was shortened by 6 bases and J by 7 bases, with 13 bases between the two germline ends. The germline CDR1 and CDR2 sequences are MNHNS and SASEGT. The CDR3 runs to 13 residues. The CDR3: CASRGDGRNEQFF. The CDR3 region has the DNA TGTGCCAGCAGGGGGGATGGGCGAAATGAGCAGTTCTTC.

This clonotype has at least ten counts. The V and J genes are TRBV5-1 and TRBJ1-1; a weak D match, TRBD1 (5 bases). The germline CDR1 and CDR2 sequences are SGHRS and YFSETQ. V lost 4 bases and J 0 bases, leaving 10 bases between the germline ends. The CDR3 extends over 14 amino acids. The CDR3 loop reads CASSRQTMNTEAFF. As DNA, the CDR3 is TGCGCCAGCAGCCGACAGACCATGAACACTGAAGCTTTCTTT.

The chain employs TRBV20-1 and TRBJ2-7; 13 bases line up with TRBD2. Germline V lookup: CDR1 DFQATT, CDR2 SNEGSKA (reference sequence). V lost 6 bases to trimming and J lost 6 bases; unmatched junction nucleotides: 5. The CDR3 contains 13 residues. The CDR3 nucleotides read TGCAGTGCCAAACTAGCGGGAGGGACCGAGCAGTACTTC. Its protein product is CSAKLAGGTEQYF.